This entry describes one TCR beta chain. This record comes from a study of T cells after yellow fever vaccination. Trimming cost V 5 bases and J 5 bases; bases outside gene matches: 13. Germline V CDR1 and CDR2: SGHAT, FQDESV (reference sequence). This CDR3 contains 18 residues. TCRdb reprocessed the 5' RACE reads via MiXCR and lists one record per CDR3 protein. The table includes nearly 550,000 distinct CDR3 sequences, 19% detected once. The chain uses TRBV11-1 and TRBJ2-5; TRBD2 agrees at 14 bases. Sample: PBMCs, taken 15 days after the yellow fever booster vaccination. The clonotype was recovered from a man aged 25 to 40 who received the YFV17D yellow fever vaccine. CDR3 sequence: CASSQTSGRAGVWETQYF. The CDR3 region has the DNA TGTGCCAGCAGCCAGACTAGCGGGAGGGCCGGTGTTTGGGAGACCCAGTACTTC.